What follows are 9 T cell receptor beta chains derived from one specimen sequenced in a study of T cell responses to AZD1222 COVID-19 vaccine. Repertoires were generated with immunoSEQ multiplex PCR, while TCRdb's copy carries only in-frame clones and drops some. Of approximately 110,000 clones listed, roughly 90% were seen once; the top ten hold approximately 1.1%. The sequencing used peripheral blood, collected on day 0 of AZD1222 vaccination. Source of these receptors: an adult in good health.

V is TRBV5-4 and J is TRBJ1-2, with TRBD1 identical over 7 bases. There are 14 residues in the CDR3. V trimming: 4 bases; J trimming: 0 bases; junction bases outside the gene matches: 3. The germline V gene has CDR1 SGHNT and CDR2 YYREEE (reference sequence). CDR3 nucleotide sequence: TGTGCCAGCAGCCGGGACAGTTCTAACTATGGCTACACCTTC. Translated: CASSRDSSNYGYTF.

The chain employs TRBV7-8 and TRBJ2-7, with D possibly being TRBD1 (5 bases). Germline CDR1 reads SGHVS; CDR2 reads FQNEAQ. V was pared by 7 bases and J by 6 bases, with 10 bases between. The CDR3 is made up of 11 amino acids. The chain's CDR3 is CASKQGSEQYF. CDR3 in DNA: TGTGCCAGCAAGCAGGGTTCCGAGCAGTACTTC.

The chain joins TRBV7-2 to TRBJ2-7, with D perhaps being TRBD1 or TRBD2 (6 bases each). The germline V gene has CDR1 SGHTA and CDR2 FQGNSA. V was pared by 0 bases and J by 4 bases, with 10 bases between. The CDR3 contains 14 residues. CDR3 coding DNA: TGTGCCAGCAGCTTAGCGGGGGGCTTGTACGAGCAGTACTTC. The encoded protein is CASSLAGGLYEQYF.

J is TRBJ2-3 and V is TRBV11-2; tentative D call: TRBD2 (6 bases). The germline V gene has CDR1 SGHAT and CDR2 FQNNGV. The V end lost 5 bases, the J end lost 3 bases, and 15 bases lay between the germline ends. This CDR3 has 15 amino acids. The CDR3 loop is CASSLTAGGTDTQYF. The CDR3 region has the DNA TGTGCCAGCAGCCTGACCGCCGGGGGTACAGATACGCAGTATTTT.

V is TRBV27 and J is TRBJ1-5, with D hard to call. CDR1 MNHEY and CDR2 SMNVEV come from the germline V gene (reference sequence). Trimming shortened V by 2 bases and J by 0 bases, and 5 bases separated the two germline ends. The CDR3 runs to 14 residues. The CDR3 spells CASSLTYSNQPQHF. The CDR3 DNA sequence: TGTGCCAGCAGTTTAACATATAGCAATCAGCCCCAGCATTTT.

The chain employs TRBV6-2 or TRBV6-3 and TRBJ2-1; D is uncertain. Trimming pared 6 bases from V and 2 bases from J, leaving 8 bases between. Looked up from germline, CDR1 is MNHEY and CDR2 is SVGEGT. CDR3 length: 13 amino acids. The CDR3: CASSMPAYNEQFF. DNA for the CDR3: TGTGCCAGCAGCATGCCCGCCTACAATGAGCAGTTCTTC.

The CDR3 spells CASSSGPTPYGYTF. CDR3 bases: TGTGCCAGCAGCTCCGGACCGACTCCCTATGGCTACACCTTC. The genes are TRBV7-9 and TRBJ1-2; D is undetermined. Germline lookup yields CDR1 SEHNR and CDR2 FQNEAQ (reference sequence). CDR3 length: 14 amino acids. Trimming pared 4 bases from V and 4 bases from J, leaving 13 bases between.

The rearrangement uses TRBV27 and TRBJ1-3, with unresolved D. Germline CDR1 and CDR2: MNHEY and SMNVEV (reference sequence). V gave up 5 bases and J gave up 0 bases, with 5 bases separating them. The CDR3 is 13 residues long. The CDR3 DNA follows: TGTGCCAGCAGTAGCAGCTCTGGAAACACCATATATTTT. Encoded protein: CASSSSSGNTIYF.

The chain joins TRBV18 to TRBJ2-7, with 8 bases identical to TRBD1. The CDR3 spans 14 residues. Germline V CDR1 and CDR2: KGHSH, LQKENI. With V trimmed by 4 bases and J by 1 base, 3 bases remained unmatched. CDR3 amino acids: CASSQGQASYEQYF. CDR3 DNA: TGTGCCAGCTCACAGGGACAGGCATCCTACGAGCAGTACTTC.